A few counts support the clone carrying this T cell receptor (beta chain). Its specificity is not known. The data are from a study of beta chain features in type 1 diabetes. Study conclusions and caveats: Relative to healthy donors, patients appeared to have naive, central memory and Treg TCRB repertoires that were more similar. For Type 1 diabetes patients, all four CD4+ subsets carried TCRB CDR3s that were moderately but significantly shorter.

Cells sorted by CD45RO/CCR7/CD25/CD127/CD95/CD27 comprised CD4+ naive, central memory, regulatory and stem cell-like memory cells. Each of the sorted populations had a purity greater than 95%. The CDR3 has 14 residues. Trimming removed 4 bases from V and 0 bases from J, with 10 bases in between. Germline V CDR1 and CDR2: GTSNPN, SVGIG (reference sequence). Every bit of the isolated RNA underwent reverse transcription, so sequencing read expressed TCRB transcripts. The repertoire was sequenced with immunoSEQ multiplex PCR; TCRdb's copy has only in-frame clones and lacks some. Here the sample spans 140,000 to 150,000 clones, under 60% being singletons.

The source material was Tregs from blood. The V and J genes are TRBV30 and TRBJ1-3; D call uncertain. This TCR was sampled from a man aged 18 to 30 in good health. CDR3 amino acids: CAWTERSSGNTIYF. CDR3 sequence (DNA): TGTGCCTGGACGGAAAGGAGCTCTGGAAACACCATATATTTT.